The 16 T cell receptor beta chains listed next were all sequenced from one sample in a study of T cells in Graves' hyperthyroidism and ophthalmopathy. Template material for amplifying TCR beta CDR3 regions consisted of RNA transcripts. HTBI primers were used for first-round RT-PCR of the TCR CDR3. TCRdb fed the multiplex PCR reads into MiXCR, producing one record per CDR3 protein. There are under 550,000 distinct CDR3 sequences in the sample; about 13% occur only once, and approximately 5.8% lies in the top ten. The specimen sequenced was blood. These receptors were collected from a woman under 30 with Graves' hyperthyroidism.

The J gene is TRBJ1-1, the V gene TRBV6-1; D ambiguous. Between the trimmed V and J ends, which lost 5 bases and 3 bases, there was a span of 13 bases. This CDR3 is built from 14 residues. Germline V gene sequence: CDR1 MNHNS, CDR2 SASEGT. The CDR3, as DNA: TGTGCCAGCAGTCCAACTTGGTCCGACACTGAAGCTTTCTTT. Translating it yields CASSPTWSDTEAFF.

The chain carries TRBV6-1 and TRBJ2-3, with D possibly being TRBD1 (7 bases). Germline loops: CDR1 MNHNS, CDR2 SASEGT. The V gene lost 0 bases and the J gene lost 3 bases, with 10 bases spanning the gap. The CDR3 has 15 amino acids. The CDR3 sequence is CASSEAPGGTDTQYF. The CDR3 DNA reads as TGTGCCAGCAGTGAAGCGCCAGGGGGGACAGATACGCAGTATTTT.

In this sample, this clonotype turned up a few times. A single base separates this from a much larger clone, so it may be a read error. The chain is built from TRBV20-1 and TRBJ2-7; TRBD1 matches 9 bases. The CDR3 extends over 16 amino acids. Germline lookup yields CDR1 DFQATT and CDR2 SNEGSKA (reference sequence). The CDR3 loop reads CSARDWGTGPGYEQCF. Here the CDR3 DNA reads TGCAGTGCTAGAGATTGGGGGACAGGGCCGGGCTACGAGCAGTGCTTC.

This clonotype was seen many times. The chain combines TRBV20-1 with TRBJ1-5; D gene ambiguous. The V end was cut by 1 base, the J end by 0 bases, with 10 bases between. CDR1 DFQATT and CDR2 SNEGSKA come from the germline V gene (reference sequence). CDR3 length: 15 amino acids. The CDR3 bases are TGCAGTGCTAGAGGCGGAGGGAGTAGCAATCAGCCCCAGCATTTT. It specifies CSARGGGSSNQPQHF.

The gene calls are TRBV29-1 and TRBJ1-1, with 8 bases matching TRBD1. This CDR3 region has 13 residues. The V gene's germline CDR1 is SQVTM and CDR2 ANQGSEA. With 5 bases clipped from V and 1 base from J, the junction kept 3 bases outside the gene matches. The CDR3 region has the DNA TGCAGCGTTACCGGGACAGGGAACACTGAAGCTTTCTTT. It codes for CSVTGTGNTEAFF. Drawing the rest from reference TRBV29-1 and TRBJ1-1, the complete variable domain is SAVISQKPSRDICQRGTSLTIQCQVDSQVTMMFWYRQQPGQSLTLIATANQGSEATYESGFVIDKFPISRPNLTFSTLTVSNMSPEDSSIYLCSVTGTGNTEAFFGQGTRLTVV.

This clonotype was seen ten or more times. This rearrangement joins TRBV12-3 or TRBV12-4 to TRBJ2-2, with 10 bases identical to TRBD2. This CDR3 is built from 15 residues. J was trimmed by 4 bases and V by 6 bases; bases with no gene match: 5. CDR3 in DNA: TGTGCCAGCAGCGCCTTAGCGGGAGGCACCGGGGAGCTGTTTTTT. It yields the protein CASSALAGGTGELFF.

This clonotype was seen more than once but under ten times. J is TRBJ2-7 and V is TRBV4-1; D is tentatively TRBD1 or TRBD2 (6 bases each). The V end was cut by 1 base, the J end by 7 bases, with 20 bases between. CDR3 size: 16 residues. Germline V gene lookup returns CDR1 MGHRA and CDR2 YSYEKL. This CDR3 is CASSQVRGVLEEEQYF. Here the CDR3 DNA reads TGCGCCAGCAGCCAAGTTAGGGGGGTCCTAGAAGAAGAGCAGTACTTC.

This clonotype was observed many times. CDR3 in DNA: TGTGCCAGCAGCAGACAGGGGGCTGACTATGGCTACACCTTC. Its translation is CASSRQGADYGYTF. This rearrangement joins TRBV6-1 to TRBJ1-2, with 10 positions matching TRBD1. The germline gives CDR1 MNHNS, CDR2 SASEGT. J gave up 3 bases and V 6 bases, and 4 bases lay outside the gene matches. CDR3 length equals 14 residues.

Points on this clonotype: A read error may account for a junction end that differs from germline. The chain is built from TRBV12-3 or TRBV12-4 and TRBJ2-3; TRBD1 matches at 11 bases. This CDR3 has 14 amino acids. CDR3 region: CASSSDRGPDAQYF. In nucleotides, the CDR3 is TGTGCCAGCAGTTCGGACAGGGGGCCAGATGCGCAGTATTTT.

This clonotype occurred many times. The gene calls are TRBV5-1 and TRBJ2-1; the match to TRBD2 covers 10 bases. CDR3 length: 16 amino acids. Germline V gene lookup returns CDR1 SGHRS and CDR2 YFSETQ. The J segment lost 3 bases and the V segment lost 0 bases, leaving 3 bases of the junction unmatched. DNA for the CDR3: TGCGCCAGCAGCTTGGAGGTAGCGGGGGGCTACAATGAGCAGTTCTTC. The encoded protein is CASSLEVAGGYNEQFF.

This clonotype has at least ten counts. This chain connects TRBV6-2 or TRBV6-3 to TRBJ2-7; D could derive from TRBD1 or TRBD2 (5 bases each). The CDR3 loop spans 14 amino acids. The V and J ends lost 3 bases and 5 bases respectively, with 14 bases between them. CDR1 is MNHEY and CDR2 is SVGEGT in the germline V gene. The CDR3 nucleotides read TGTGCCAGCAGTTATGGCGCAGGGAGCGACGAGCAGTACTTC. Its translation is CASSYGAGSDEQYF.

This clonotype was counted a few times. The chain links TRBV20-1 to TRBJ2-3; TRBD2 agrees at 7 bases. Germline values: CDR1 DFQATT, CDR2 SNEGSKA (reference sequence). The CDR3 length is 15 residues. The V gene end was trimmed by 3 bases and the J gene end by 2 bases; junction bases not matched to a gene: 8. CDR3 protein: CSASSLAEDTDTQYF. Here the CDR3 DNA reads TGCAGTGCTAGTTCCCTAGCGGAGGACACAGATACGCAGTATTTT.

This clonotype has a count of ten or more. The chain combines TRBV30 with TRBJ1-2; no clear D gene. Trimming left V 1 base short and J 2 bases short, with 8 bases between. CDR1 and CDR2 (germline): GTSNPN, SVGIG (reference sequence). This CDR3 has 13 amino acids. CDR3: CAWSDQPNYGYTF. The CDR3 region has the DNA TGTGCCTGGAGTGACCAACCGAACTATGGCTACACCTTC.

This clonotype was seen many times. The genes are TRBV6-1 and TRBJ1-2; D gene ambiguous. CDR3 length: 15 amino acids. The V gene lost 4 bases and the J gene lost 3 bases, with 15 bases spanning the gap. Germline CDR1 and CDR2: MNHNS and SASEGT. CDR3 DNA sequence: TGTGCCAGCAGTGTAACACAGTGGCGAGACTATGGCTACACCTTC. This translates into CASSVTQWRDYGYTF.

The CDR3 region is CASSPRVGGELFF. CDR3 DNA: TGTGCCAGCAGCCCCCGTGTGGGCGGGGAGCTGTTTTTT. V usage is TRBV7-9 and J usage is TRBJ2-2; D is unresolved. Trimming took off 5 bases at V and 7 bases at J, with 11 bases between the two ends. The CDR3 is 13 residues long. The germline gives CDR1 SEHNR, CDR2 FQNEAQ (reference sequence).

The chain is built from TRBV9 and TRBJ2-3; TRBD1 matches at 9 bases. From germline, CDR1 is SGDLS and CDR2 YYNGEE. The CDR3 consists of 15 residues. The V gene end was trimmed by 3 bases and the J gene end by 6 bases; junction bases not matched to a gene: 8. CDR3 sequence: CASSAEGQGADTQYF. CDR3 sequence (DNA): TGTGCCAGCAGCGCAGAGGGACAGGGAGCCGATACGCAGTATTTT. The variable domain in full, with the rest retrieved from reference TRBV9 and TRBJ2-3, is DSGVTQTPKHLITATGQRVTLRCSPRSGDLSVYWYQQSLDQGLQFLIQYYNGEERAKGNILERFSAQQFPDLHSELNLSSLELGDSALYFCASSAEGQGADTQYFGPGTRLTVL.